These 32 T cell receptor beta chains came from one sample sequenced in a study of response to subunit inactivated influenza vaccine. Using its own MiXCR run on the RT-PCR reads, TCRdb lists one record per CDR3 protein. This table holds hundreds of thousands of distinct CDR3 sequences, approximately 17% found once. Sequenced material: PBMCs from blood, taken 5 days after vaccination. The receptors originated from a man aged 50-59 years who received an inactivated influenza vaccine.

J is TRBJ2-1 and V is TRBV4-3; D not certain. The V end lost 3 bases, the J end lost 4 bases, and 10 bases lay between the germline ends. This CDR3 is 14 amino acids long. Germline loops: CDR1 LGHNA, CDR2 YSLEER. This CDR3 is CASSQRNQYNEQFF. The CDR3, as DNA: TGCGCCAGCAGCCAGCGGAACCAGTACAATGAGCAGTTCTTC.

A few counts support this clonotype. This chain uses TRBV5-1 with TRBJ2-3, with TRBD1 matching 9 bases. Trimming took 4 bases from V and 3 from J; bases not matched to a gene: 6. The CDR3 is 15 amino acids. Germline V gives CDR1 SGHRS, CDR2 YFSETQ. CDR3 amino acids: CASSHRDRVTDTQYF. For the CDR3, the DNA is TGCGCCAGCAGCCACCGGGACAGGGTGACAGATACGCAGTATTTT.

Notes on this clonotype: One end of the junction is discordant with germline, which a read error may explain. This sequence joins TRBV14 and TRBJ1-2; D is undetermined. This CDR3 contains 15 residues. CDR1 is SGHDN, CDR2 FVKESK, per germline. The CDR3 DNA follows: TGTGCCAGCAGCCCTCCCGGGCTACCTTCTTATGGCTACTCCTTC. This codes for CASSPPGLPSYGYSF.

The V and J genes are TRBV28 and TRBJ2-6, with D possibly matching TRBD1 (6 bases). With 3 bases removed from V and 2 bases from J, the gap between germline ends came to 11 bases. Germline CDR1 is MDHEN and CDR2 is SYDVKM. The CDR3 is made up of 16 amino acids. The CDR3 sequence: CASSLSTGTGANVLTF. CDR3 coding DNA: TGTGCCAGCAGTTTGAGCACAGGGACTGGGGCCAACGTCCTGACTTTC.

Turning to this clonotype: The junction and the germline gene differ at one end; a read error may be behind it. This sequence joins TRBV6-5 and TRBJ2-6; D not resolved. The V gene's germline CDR1 is MNHEY and CDR2 SVGAGI. The CDR3 length is 15 residues. CDR3 DNA: TGTGCCGGCAGTTACGGCGGCTCTGGGGCCAACGTCCTGACTTTC. Translated: CAGSYGGSGANVLTF.

J is TRBJ2-5 and V is TRBV7-2; possibly TRBD1 for D (5 bases). CDR1 and CDR2 from the germline V gene are SGHTA and FQGNSA. Trimming removed 1 base at V and 4 bases at J, with 13 bases between. The CDR3 runs to 15 residues. CDR3 residues: CASSLDPRVGETQYF. The CDR3 coding sequence is TGTGCCAGCAGCTTAGATCCCAGGGTAGGAGAGACCCAGTACTTC.

CDR3 bases: TGTGCCAGCAGCCCGCGGGGGTATCTAGCGGGATTGCAGACCCAGTACTTC. Translated: CASSPRGYLAGLQTQYF. The rearrangement links TRBV28 to TRBJ2-5, with 9 nucleotides matching TRBD2. The CDR3 has 17 amino acids. Looked up from germline, CDR1 is MDHEN and CDR2 is SYDVKM. V was pared by 6 bases and J by 6 bases, with 17 bases of the junction left unmatched.

The chain combines TRBV7-2 with TRBJ2-3, with a possible D match to TRBD2 (5 bases). The CDR3 contains 15 residues. Trimming took 2 bases from V and 0 from J, leaving 9 bases between them. Germline V gives CDR1 SGHTA, CDR2 FQGNSA. The CDR3 region is CASSLKRTSTDTQYF. The CDR3 coding sequence is TGTGCCAGCAGCTTAAAGCGGACTAGCACAGATACGCAGTATTTT.

V is TRBV5-1 and J is TRBJ2-3, with 10 bases that match TRBD2. From germline, CDR1 is SGHRS and CDR2 YFSETQ. J gave up 6 bases and V 4 bases, and 2 bases lay outside the gene matches. CDR3 length equals 13 residues. The CDR3 sequence: CASSPSGSDTQYF. DNA for the CDR3: TGCGCCAGCAGCCCTAGCGGGAGTGATACGCAGTATTTT.

This clonotype was observed many times. The chain joins TRBV12-3 or TRBV12-4 to TRBJ2-5, with D tentatively TRBD2 (7 bases). The CDR3 is made up of 14 amino acids. V lost 1 base, J lost 5 bases, and 11 bases lay in between. CDR3 loop: CASSLEGGRETQYF. The CDR3 region has the DNA TGTGCCAGCAGTTTAGAGGGGGGGAGGGAGACCCAGTACTTC.

This chain uses TRBV20-1 with TRBJ2-2; 7 positions match TRBD1. Losses at the gene ends were 0 bases for V and 3 bases for J; bases not matched to a gene: 1. Looked up from germline, CDR1 is DFQATT and CDR2 is SNEGSKA (reference sequence). The CDR3 extends over 14 amino acids. In DNA form, the CDR3 reads TGCAGTGCTAGAGAACAGGGGCACACCGGGGAGCTGTTTTTT. Its protein product is CSAREQGHTGELFF.

This clonotype appeared a few times. The CDR3 spells CASSTASGGEETQYF. Written as DNA, the CDR3 is TGTGCCAGCAGTACGGCTAGCGGGGGGGAAGAGACCCAGTACTTC. V and J are TRBV12-3 or TRBV12-4 and TRBJ2-5, with 12 nucleotides matching TRBD2. V shed 5 bases, J shed 3 bases, and the junction held 4 bases outside the gene matches. The CDR3 has 15 residues.

The rearrangement uses TRBV27 and TRBJ1-2, with a possible D match to TRBD1 (6 bases). This CDR3 is 14 amino acids long. Germline V gene sequence: CDR1 MNHEY, CDR2 SMNVEV (reference sequence). The germline V and J ends were trimmed by 6 bases and 4 bases, with 15 bases remaining between them. This CDR3 reads CASRGRGTPYGYTF. The CDR3 DNA is TGTGCCAGCAGGGGTAGGGGGACCCCCTATGGCTACACCTTC.

This clonotype was picked up a small number of times. The rearrangement links TRBV20-1 to TRBJ2-7; 9 bases fit TRBD1. The germline V gene has CDR1 DFQATT and CDR2 SNEGSKA (reference sequence). The J segment lost 0 bases and the V segment lost 7 bases, leaving 4 bases of the junction unmatched. There are 13 residues in the CDR3. CDR3 region: CSVYRGLSYEQYF. CDR3 nucleotides: TGCAGTGTCTACAGGGGGCTCTCCTACGAGCAGTACTTC.

This chain connects TRBV5-1 to TRBJ1-6; no clear D. The CDR3 totals 15 residues. The germline gives CDR1 SGHRS, CDR2 YFSETQ. The V end was cut by 4 bases, the J end by 10 bases, with 18 bases between. The CDR3 sequence is CASSVEDGSRSPLHF. CDR3 DNA: TGCGCCAGCAGCGTCGAGGACGGATCAAGGTCACCCCTCCACTTT.

V usage is TRBV9 and J usage is TRBJ2-1; 7 nucleotides align to TRBD1. Germline V gene sequence: CDR1 SGDLS, CDR2 YYNGEE. The V gene end was trimmed by 0 bases and the J gene end by 10 bases; junction bases not matched to a gene: 7. This CDR3 has 14 amino acids. Here the CDR3 DNA reads TGTGCCAGCAGCGTAGAGGGACAGAGTCAGGAGCAGTTCTTC. This encodes CASSVEGQSQEQFF.

CDR3 coding DNA: TGCAGTGCTAGGTCCCCCCGGGAGGGGTCCTACGAGCAGTACTTC. It translates to CSARSPREGSYEQYF. The rearrangement joins TRBV20-1 to TRBJ2-7; TRBD2 matches at 8 bases. V trimming: 3 bases; J trimming: 1 base; junction bases outside the gene matches: 8. CDR3 length: 15 amino acids. Germline values: CDR1 DFQATT, CDR2 SNEGSKA (reference sequence).

J is TRBJ2-4 and V is TRBV5-1, with D unclear. Looked up from germline, CDR1 is SGHRS and CDR2 is YFSETQ. The CDR3 has 12 residues. V lost 4 bases and J 5 bases, leaving 7 bases between the germline ends. The CDR3 bases are TGCGCCAGCAGCCCTGCCGAAAACATTCAGTACTTC. Protein product: CASSPAENIQYF.

This chain joins TRBV5-1 and TRBJ2-5, with D possibly being TRBD1 (5 bases). CDR3 size: 14 residues. Looked up from germline, CDR1 is SGHRS and CDR2 is YFSETQ. With 0 bases removed from V and 3 bases from J, the gap between germline ends came to 9 bases. The CDR3 spells CASSLDWTKETQYF. CDR3 DNA sequence: TGCGCCAGCAGCTTGGATTGGACAAAAGAGACCCAGTACTTC.

This clonotype was counted a few times. This sequence joins TRBV20-1 and TRBJ2-3; the D call may be TRBD1 or TRBD2 (6 bases each). CDR3 length equals 15 residues. The germline V gene has CDR1 DFQATT and CDR2 SNEGSKA (reference sequence). V was trimmed by 0 bases and J by 2 bases, leaving 12 bases between them. CDR3 protein: CSARDPRGHTDTQYF. DNA of the CDR3: TGCAGTGCTAGAGATCCGCGGGGACACACAGATACGCAGTATTTT.

This clonotype was counted ten times or more. The J gene is TRBJ2-1, the V gene TRBV29-1; D call uncertain. Trimming left V 4 bases short and J 8 bases short, with 9 bases between. Germline CDR1 SQVTM, CDR2 ANQGSEA. This CDR3 is 11 amino acids long. Here the CDR3 DNA reads TGCAGCGTTGCTCGTGGCGATGAGCAGTTCTTC. Its translation is CSVARGDEQFF.

V gene TRBV7-2 combines with J gene TRBJ2-1; 14 positions agree with TRBD2. There are 16 residues in the CDR3. In germline, CDR1 is SGHTA, CDR2 FQGNSA. V gave up 4 bases and J gave up 9 bases; unmatched junction bases: 8. Here the CDR3 DNA reads TGTGCCAGCAGCTCCGCCGGGACTAGCGGGAGAGGTGAGCAGTTCTTC. This gives the protein CASSSAGTSGRGEQFF.

This clonotype was found a few times. This chain connects TRBV6-5 to TRBJ2-1, with D hard to call. The CDR3 is 16 residues long. CDR1 and CDR2 from the germline V gene are MNHEY and SVGAGI. V was trimmed by 3 bases and J by 0 bases, leaving 12 bases between them. The CDR3 coding sequence is TGTGCCAGCAGTTATGGACGCCTCAGCTCCTACAATGAGCAGTTCTTC. Translation gives CASSYGRLSSYNEQFF.

The table lists this clonotype with a few counts. The rearrangement joins TRBV5-1 to TRBJ1-2; 11 bases match TRBD1. The CDR3 is 17 residues long. CDR1 SGHRS and CDR2 YFSETQ come from the germline V gene. V lost 0 bases, J lost 8 bases, and 12 bases stayed unmatched. CDR3 in amino acids: CASSLVRDRGMPGGYTF. For the CDR3, the DNA is TGCGCCAGCAGCTTGGTCCGGGACAGGGGGATGCCTGGCGGCTACACCTTC.

The chain couples TRBV6-5 to TRBJ1-2; maybe TRBD1 (6 bases). Trimming removed 8 bases from V and 2 bases from J, with 9 bases in between. CDR1 is MNHEY and CDR2 is SVGAGI in the germline V gene. The CDR3 sequence is 12 residues long. CDR3 sequence reads: CASLDRNYGYTF. The CDR3 nucleotides read TGTGCCAGCCTCGACAGGAACTATGGCTACACCTTC.

The chain carries TRBV3-1 and TRBJ1-1; 10 positions agree with TRBD1. With 4 bases clipped from V and 5 bases from J, the junction kept 7 bases outside the gene matches. CDR1 is LGHDT, CDR2 YNNKEL, per germline (reference sequence). The CDR3 has 15 residues. CDR3 in DNA: TGTGCCAGCAGCCGAGCCTGGACAGGGGGAACTGAAGCTTTCTTT. Translating gives CASSRAWTGGTEAFF. The whole variable domain, filled in from reference TRBV3-1 and TRBJ1-1, reads DTAVSQTPKYLVTQMGNDKSIKCEQNLGHDTMYWYKQDSKKFLKIMFSYNNKELIINETVPNRFSPKSPDKAHLNLHINSLELGDSAVYFCASSRAWTGGTEAFFGQGTRLTVV.

The sample holds a few counts of this clonotype. This chain links TRBV5-1 with TRBJ2-7, with 12 bases lining up with TRBD1. The length of the CDR3 is 20 residues. V shed 4 bases, J shed 1 base, and the junction held 18 bases outside the gene matches. In germline, CDR1 is SGHRS, CDR2 YFSETQ. The CDR3 protein is CASSPGTGGEVVDFSYEQYF. CDR3 sequence (DNA): TGCGCCAGCAGCCCCGGGACAGGGGGCGAAGTCGTCGACTTTTCCTACGAGCAGTACTTC.

This clonotype was counted ten times or more. The J gene is TRBJ2-7, the V gene TRBV29-1; D unresolved. V was clipped by 4 bases and J by 1 base, with 11 bases between them. This CDR3 spans 13 amino acids. Germline V gene sequence: CDR1 SQVTM, CDR2 ANQGSEA. The CDR3 loop reads CSVGGRLSYEQYF. The CDR3 bases are TGCAGCGTTGGCGGCAGATTATCCTACGAGCAGTACTTC.

This clonotype was seen a few times. The chain carries TRBV4-1 and TRBJ2-5; D unclear. V gave up 1 base and J gave up 5 bases, with 11 bases separating them. Germline V lookup: CDR1 MGHRA, CDR2 YSYEKL. This CDR3 contains 14 residues. CDR3 DNA sequence: TGCGCCAGCAGCCAAGCGCAGCCTCGGGAGACCCAGTACTTC. This encodes CASSQAQPRETQYF.

This clonotype was observed once. The rearrangement links TRBV7-2 to TRBJ2-3, with D perhaps assigned TRBD1 or TRBD2 (5 bases each). V was trimmed by 4 bases and J by 5 bases, leaving 16 bases between them. There are 15 residues in the CDR3. CDR1 is SGHTA and CDR2 is FQGNSA in the germline V gene. The CDR3 DNA reads TGTGCCAGCAGCTCTCCTCGGGACCAAGGAGATACGCAGTATTTT. Translated: CASSSPRDQGDTQYF.

The chain carries TRBV3-1 and TRBJ2-2; 9 nucleotides match TRBD1. V was clipped by 3 bases and J by 5 bases; unmatched bases: 4. Germline V CDR1 and CDR2: LGHDT, YNNKEL (reference sequence). CDR3 length equals 15 residues. CDR3 bases: TGTGCCAGCAGCCAGGCGACAGGGGGTACCGGGGAGCTGTTTTTT. This encodes CASSQATGGTGELFF.

There are a few counts of this clonotype. The J gene is TRBJ2-1, the V gene TRBV2; 8 positions agree with TRBD1. CDR1 is SNHLY, CDR2 FYNNEI, per germline. The CDR3 runs 15 residues. With V trimmed by 4 bases and J by 2 bases, 4 bases remained unmatched. CDR3 sequence (DNA): TGTGCCAGCAGTGGGACAGGGATGCCCTACAATGAGCAGTTCTTC. Translating gives CASSGTGMPYNEQFF.